Presented here are 6 T cell receptor beta chains from one specimen sequenced in a study of T cell responses to AZD1222 COVID-19 vaccine. Profiled with immunoSEQ multiplex PCR; TCRdb holds only in-frame clones, not every one. The sample holds 130,000 or so clones; over 90% are singletons and the top ten take 0.75% to 1%. The sequences come from peripheral blood, collected on day 0 of MenACWY control vaccination. These receptors were collected from an adult in good health.

V is TRBV5-6 and J is TRBJ2-7; D is perhaps TRBD2 (6 bases). CDR3 length equals 15 residues. Per the germline V gene, CDR1 is SGHDT and CDR2 is YYEEEE. The V end was cut by 0 bases, the J end by 2 bases, with 12 bases between. CDR3 DNA: TGTGCCAGCAGCTTGGGGGCCGGAGGGGCCTACGAGCAGTACTTC. Translated, it gives CASSLGAGGAYEQYF.

The rearrangement uses TRBV9 and TRBJ2-4; D may be TRBD1 (5 bases). Trimming removed 0 bases from V and 0 bases from J, with 7 bases in between. Looked up from germline, CDR1 is SGDLS and CDR2 is YYNGEE. The CDR3 spans 15 residues. The CDR3 DNA is TGTGCCAGCAGCGTAGGACAGCTAGCCAAAAACATTCAGTACTTC. This codes for CASSVGQLAKNIQYF.

The chain combines TRBV27 with TRBJ1-1; D unresolved. The CDR3 covers 19 residues. The V gene's germline CDR1 is MNHEY and CDR2 SMNVEV (reference sequence). Trimming removed 3 bases at V and 1 base at J, with 24 bases between. CDR3 DNA: TGTGCCAGCAGTTTCTCCCTCACCGGGCGCTTTGATACGAACACTGAAGCTTTCTTT. This encodes CASSFSLTGRFDTNTEAFF.

As regards this clone: The identical CDR3 is also encoded by other nucleotide sequences in the sample. The chain recombines TRBV6-5 with TRBJ1-2, with D unclear. V dropped 6 bases and J dropped 4 bases, with 9 bases sitting between them. This CDR3 comprises 12 residues. Germline V gene lookup returns CDR1 MNHEY and CDR2 SVGAGI. The CDR3 sequence: CASSRDSYGYTF. Here the CDR3 DNA reads TGTGCCAGCAGCCGTGACTCCTATGGCTACACCTTC.

V and J are TRBV2 and TRBJ2-7; D is ambiguous. Germline CDR1 is SNHLY and CDR2 is FYNNEI. The ends were cut back, 1 base at V and 0 bases at J, with 4 bases in the middle. The CDR3 length is 13 residues. CDR3 in amino acids: CASSEGDSYEQYF. The CDR3 nucleotides read TGTGCCAGCAGTGAAGGGGACTCCTACGAGCAGTACTTC.

In DNA, the CDR3 is TGTGCCAGTAGTATTACAGGGATGACTTTCAATCAGCCCCAGCATTTT. This gives the protein CASSITGMTFNQPQHF. This rearrangement joins TRBV19 to TRBJ1-5; D possibly corresponds to TRBD1 (6 bases). This CDR3 is built from 16 residues. V lost 3 bases to trimming and J lost 3 bases, with 15 bases between them. The germline gives CDR1 LNHDA, CDR2 SQIVND (reference sequence).